Shown below are 10 T cell receptor beta chains from a single sample sequenced in a study of shared clonotypes between healthy human individuals. The method was immunoSEQ multiplex PCR; TCRdb's version includes in-frame clones alone and lacks a portion of them. The sample lists more than 2,000,000 clones; over 85% were seen once. The sample taken for sequencing was naive CD4+ T cells from PBMCs. Specified subset: CD45RA+ positively selected. Receptor source: a man aged 18 to 35 in good health. Some clones in this sample may be carry-over from other donors' samples.

The rearrangement links TRBV5-1 to TRBJ2-2; D call uncertain. The CDR3 totals 15 residues. The V end lost 2 bases, the J end lost 2 bases, and 10 bases lay between the germline ends. Per germline, CDR1 SGHRS and CDR2 YFSETQ. CDR3 sequence: CASSLVWENTGELFF. CDR3 DNA: TGCGCCAGCAGCTTAGTCTGGGAAAACACCGGGGAGCTGTTTTTT.

The chain employs TRBV18 and TRBJ1-2; TRBD1 might be the D (6 bases). Germline loops: CDR1 KGHSH, CDR2 LQKENI. The CDR3 has 11 residues. Trimming removed 8 bases from V and 5 bases from J, with 9 bases in between. CDR3 in amino acids: CASQGGYGYTF. Here the CDR3 DNA reads TGTGCCAGCCAAGGGGGTTATGGCTACACCTTC.

The chain recombines TRBV6-1 with TRBJ2-6, with a weak D call TRBD1 (6 bases). V lost 6 bases, J lost 1 base, and 10 bases lay in between. Per germline, CDR1 MNHNS and CDR2 SASEGT. The CDR3 runs to 15 residues. In DNA form, the CDR3 reads TGTGCCAGCAGAGATACAGGGTCTGGGGCCAACGTCCTGACTTTC. Its protein product is CASRDTGSGANVLTF.

The chain couples TRBV30 to TRBJ2-7; D remains ambiguous. Germline V gene data show CDR1 as GTSNPN and CDR2 as SVGIG (reference sequence). V was cut by 8 bases and J by 9 bases, with 17 bases left in between. The CDR3 has 11 amino acids. The CDR3, as DNA: TGTGCCCTAGGGAACACCCGGGTGCAGTACTTC. This codes for CALGNTRVQYF.

The sample holds one count of this clone. The V and J genes are TRBV11-2 and TRBJ2-1, with 8 bases aligning to TRBD1. Germline values: CDR1 SGHAT, CDR2 FQNNGV. CDR3 length: 11 amino acids. The V and J ends lost 5 bases and 13 bases, in that order; junction bases with no gene match: 4. CDR3 region: CASSQGTGQFF. As DNA, the CDR3 is TGTGCCAGCAGCCAGGGGACAGGCCAGTTCTTC.

A few counts support this clone. The chain carries TRBV28 and TRBJ1-2; 9 positions agree with TRBD1. The V gene end was trimmed by 6 bases and the J gene end by 7 bases; junction bases not matched to a gene: 6. In germline, CDR1 is MDHEN, CDR2 SYDVKM. The CDR3 is 13 residues long. CDR3 region: CASSPRDRAGYTF. The CDR3 DNA reads TGTGCCAGCAGCCCTCGGGACAGGGCTGGCTACACCTTC.

This clone was counted only a few times. J is TRBJ1-4 and V is TRBV30; TRBD1 is a possible D gene (5 bases). Germline V gene sequence: CDR1 GTSNPN, CDR2 SVGIG (reference sequence). CDR3 length: 15 residues. V gave up 1 base and J gave up 7 bases, with 16 bases separating them. The CDR3 protein is CAWSESGAAGEKLFF. The CDR3 DNA is TGTGCCTGGAGTGAATCCGGGGCGGCGGGTGAAAAACTGTTTTTT. Full variable domain (rest looked up from reference TRBV30 and TRBJ1-4): SQTIHQWPATLVQPVGSPLSLECTVEGTSNPNLYWYRQAAGRGLQLLFYSVGIGQISSEVPQNLSASRPQDRQFILSSKKLLLSDSGFYLCAWSESGAAGEKLFFGSGTQLSVL.

The CDR3 sequence: CASSGAFSGNTIYF. The CDR3 nucleotides are TGTGCCAGCAGTGGAGCCTTCTCTGGAAACACCATATATTTT. V and J are TRBV21-1 and TRBJ1-3. TRBV21-1 has pseudogene status. The CDR3 is made up of 14 amino acids.

The chain carries TRBV18 and TRBJ1-2; no reliable D call. Trimming removed 3 bases from V and 8 bases from J, with 19 bases in between. Per germline, CDR1 KGHSH and CDR2 LQKENI. The CDR3 is 15 amino acids. CDR3 loop: CASSPRIKTHGGYTF. For the CDR3, the DNA is TGTGCCAGCTCACCCCGGATAAAGACCCACGGCGGCTACACCTTC.

This chain connects TRBV18 to TRBJ1-1; the D gene is possibly TRBD1 (6 bases). Trimming removed 3 bases from V and 0 bases from J, with 17 bases in between. Germline CDR1 is KGHSH and CDR2 is LQKENI. This CDR3 is built from 17 residues. Here the CDR3 reads CASSPRGGASLNTEAFF. In DNA, the CDR3 is TGTGCCAGCTCACCCCGTGGGGGGGCGTCCCTGAACACTGAAGCTTTCTTT.